The next 29 T cell receptor beta chains were all read from a single sample in a study of shared clonotypes between healthy human individuals. Using immunoSEQ multiplex PCR, the repertoire was profiled, and TCRdb retains in-frame clones only, with some absent. The data show a few million clones, approximately 95% seen once. Sequenced input: naive CD4+ T cells sorted from blood. Stated subset: CD45RA+ positively selected. The receptors were gathered from a man in his late teens or twenties in good health.

The rearrangement joins TRBV11-2 to TRBJ2-1; 10 nucleotides match TRBD1. The J segment lost 8 bases and the V segment lost 4 bases, leaving 11 bases of the junction unmatched. Per germline, CDR1 SGHAT and CDR2 FQNNGV. The CDR3 has 16 amino acids. In DNA form, the CDR3 reads TGTGCCAGCAGCTCCCCCCGCAGACAGGGGGCTTATGAGCAGTTCTTC. It translates to CASSSPRRQGAYEQFF.

The chain combines TRBV9 with TRBJ2-7; 8 nucleotides agree with TRBD1. V shed 1 base and J 7 bases; nucleotides not matched to a gene: 7. Per germline, CDR1 SGDLS and CDR2 YYNGEE. The CDR3 is made up of 14 amino acids. This chain's CDR3 is CASSVHFGDREQYF. CDR3 DNA sequence: TGTGCCAGCAGCGTACACTTCGGGGACAGGGAGCAGTACTTC.

This chain's CDR3 is CAISGRDRGLGTEAFF. CDR3 in DNA: TGTGCCATCAGTGGAAGGGACAGGGGTTTGGGCACTGAAGCTTTCTTT. This chain uses TRBV10-3 with TRBJ1-1; 10 bases are a match to TRBD1. This CDR3 region has 16 residues. The V and J ends lost 4 bases and 4 bases, in that order; junction bases with no gene match: 9. CDR1 is ENHRY, CDR2 SYGVKD, per germline.

The gene calls are TRBV6-5 and TRBJ2-5; 9 nucleotides match TRBD1. Trimming took 2 bases from V and 2 from J; bases not matched to a gene: 3. Germline V gene data show CDR1 as MNHEY and CDR2 as SVGAGI. The CDR3 runs 15 residues. The CDR3 protein is CASSYGDRGQETQYF. In DNA form, the CDR3 reads TGTGCCAGCAGTTACGGTGACAGGGGGCAAGAGACCCAGTACTTC.

This clone was recorded once. The DNA for the CDR3 is TGTGCCAGCAGTGAACTTTCAAGGGGCACAAGCATAGGGCCCCAGCATTTT. Its translation: CASSELSRGTSIGPQHF. The chain carries TRBV2 and TRBJ1-5, with D maybe TRBD1 (5 bases). Germline V CDR1 and CDR2: SNHLY, FYNNEI. CDR3 length equals 17 residues. V was pared by 2 bases and J by 9 bases, with 23 bases between.

The chain recombines TRBV9 with TRBJ2-5, with 14 bases fitting TRBD2. The CDR3 is 17 residues long. The J segment lost 2 bases and the V segment lost 0 bases, leaving 3 bases of the junction unmatched. The germline gives CDR1 SGDLS, CDR2 YYNGEE. The DNA for the CDR3 is TGTGCCAGCAGCGTAGGGACTAGCGGGGGGACTCAAGAGACCCAGTACTTC. Translating it yields CASSVGTSGGTQETQYF.

The CDR3 here is CASSLVLASYEQYF. CDR3 sequence (DNA): TGTGCCAGCAGCTTAGTGCTGGCCTCCTACGAGCAGTACTTC. The chain links TRBV7-2 to TRBJ2-7; no firm D call. Looked up from germline, CDR1 is SGHTA and CDR2 is FQGNSA. This CDR3 spans 14 amino acids. Trimming cost V 1 base and J 0 bases, with 7 bases left between them.

This chain joins TRBV7-3 and TRBJ2-7; D perhaps matches TRBD2 (5 bases). V lost 4 bases, J lost 0 bases, and 13 bases lay in between. Germline V gene data show CDR1 as SGHTA and CDR2 as FQGTGA. The CDR3 covers 15 residues. The DNA for the CDR3 is TGTGCCAGCAGCTCCCTCCGAGACTACTCCTACGAGCAGTACTTC. Its translation is CASSSLRDYSYEQYF. Full variable domain (outside the CDR3, taken from reference TRBV7-3 and TRBJ2-7): GAGVSQTPSNKVTEKGKYVELRCDPISGHTALYWYRQSLGQGPEFLIYFQGTGAADDSGLPNDRFFAVRPEGSVSTLKIQRTERGDSAVYLCASSSLRDYSYEQYFGPGTRLTVT.

The chain joins TRBV2 to TRBJ2-1; 7 positions agree with TRBD2. CDR3 length: 16 amino acids. The junction had 11 bases not matched to a gene; V was cut back by 7 bases and J by 2 bases. The V gene's germline CDR1 is SNHLY and CDR2 FYNNEI. This chain's CDR3 is CASTLEGRGAYNEQFF. The CDR3 DNA reads as TGTGCCAGCACTTTGGAGGGGAGGGGAGCCTACAATGAGCAGTTCTTC.

This chain uses TRBV7-2 with TRBJ2-3, with unresolved D. Germline-derived CDR1 and CDR2 are SGHTA and FQGNSA. This CDR3 comprises 13 residues. The V gene lost 5 bases and the J gene lost 3 bases, with 9 bases spanning the gap. The CDR3 DNA is TGTGCCAGCAGCCAACTAAGGACAGATACGCAGTATTTT. Its translation: CASSQLRTDTQYF.

The chain employs TRBV5-1 and TRBJ2-4, with TRBD2 matching 8 bases. Germline V gene sequence: CDR1 SGHRS, CDR2 YFSETQ. V lost 0 bases to trimming and J lost 6 bases; unmatched junction nucleotides: 8. The CDR3 runs to 16 residues. CDR3 nucleotides: TGCGCCAGCAGCTTGGGGTCAGCGGGAGTTTCAAACATTCAGTACTTC. It translates to CASSLGSAGVSNIQYF.

CDR3 sequence reads: CASNRQAANTEAFF. The CDR3, as DNA: TGTGCCAGCAACCGACAAGCTGCTAACACTGAAGCTTTCTTT. This sequence joins TRBV27 and TRBJ1-1; no definite D call. This CDR3 is 14 amino acids long. Germline V lookup: CDR1 MNHEY, CDR2 SMNVEV (reference sequence). V was trimmed by 7 bases and J by 2 bases, leaving 14 bases between them.

This chain uses TRBV14 with TRBJ1-6; 7 bases align to TRBD1. V trimming: 4 bases; J trimming: 7 bases; junction bases outside the gene matches: 10. There are 16 residues in the CDR3. Per the germline V gene, CDR1 is SGHDN and CDR2 is FVKESK. The CDR3 spells CASSLHPTGVNSPLHF. Here the CDR3 DNA reads TGTGCCAGCAGCCTCCACCCAACAGGGGTCAATTCACCCCTCCACTTT. Complete variable domain (other parts from reference TRBV14 and TRBJ1-6): EAGVTQFPSHSVIEKGQTVTLRCDPISGHDNLYWYRRVMGKEIKFLLHFVKESKQDESGMPNNRFLAERTGGTYSTLKVQPAELEDSGVYFCASSLHPTGVNSPLHFGNGTRLTVT.

This chain joins TRBV5-4 and TRBJ2-2; 11 bases line up with TRBD2. The CDR3 covers 16 residues. Trimming removed 4 bases from V and 0 bases from J; junction bases left unmatched: 2. Germline V gene data show CDR1 as SGHNT and CDR2 as YYREEE (reference sequence). The chain's CDR3 is CASSELAGANTGELFF. CDR3 nucleotides: TGTGCCAGCAGCGAACTAGCGGGAGCGAACACCGGGGAGCTGTTTTTT.

This clone was detected once. The chain carries TRBV5-8 and TRBJ1-1; D is unclear. The V and J ends lost 4 bases and 4 bases respectively, with 11 bases between them. This CDR3 has 13 amino acids. Germline CDR1 SGHTS, CDR2 YDEGEE. The CDR3 protein is CASSRPSVTEAFF. The CDR3 nucleotides are TGTGCCAGCAGCCGACCCAGTGTCACTGAAGCTTTCTTT.

This clone was seen just once. The rearrangement uses TRBV21-1 and TRBJ2-7; the table calls TRBD2, which could not be checked here. TRBV21-1 represents a pseudogene. This CDR3 contains 15 residues. The CDR3 sequence is CASSKDREVRNEQYF. The DNA of the CDR3 is TGTGCCAGCAGCAAAGACCGAGAGGTGAGGAACGAGCAGTACTTC.

This rearrangement joins TRBV2 to TRBJ1-4; no clear D. This CDR3 spans 11 amino acids. Germline CDR1 SNHLY, CDR2 FYNNEI. V was cut by 7 bases and J by 10 bases, with 10 bases left in between. The chain's CDR3 is CASMLEGKLFF. CDR3 DNA sequence: TGTGCCAGCATGCTAGAGGGAAAACTGTTTTTT.

To note about this clone: The sample carries other DNA sequences with the same CDR3. This rearrangement joins TRBV6-5 to TRBJ1-1; D not resolved. Deletions cut 8 bases from V and 0 bases from J, with 7 bases between. CDR1 and CDR2 (germline): MNHEY, SVGAGI. This CDR3 comprises 12 residues. This chain's CDR3 is CASGQMNTEAFF. In DNA, the CDR3 is TGTGCCAGCGGGCAGATGAACACTGAAGCTTTCTTT.

This clone was detected once. The rearrangement uses TRBV28 and TRBJ1-1; D uncertain. The CDR3 extends over 13 amino acids. The ends were cut back, 4 bases at V and 7 bases at J, with 13 bases in the middle. CDR1 and CDR2 from the germline V gene are MDHEN and SYDVKM. CDR3 protein: CASSSRWTVEAFF. The CDR3 bases are TGTGCCAGCAGTTCCCGTTGGACGGTTGAAGCTTTCTTT.

CDR3 coding DNA: TGTGCCAGCAGCCCGAGCGGGAGATCGGGCAATGAGCAGTTCTTC. As protein: CASSPSGRSGNEQFF. The chain has TRBV7-2 and TRBJ2-1; 8 nucleotides match TRBD2. CDR1 and CDR2 from the germline V gene are SGHTA and FQGNSA. V lost 5 bases, J lost 6 bases, and 9 bases stayed unmatched. The CDR3 covers 15 residues.

J is TRBJ2-7 and V is TRBV2, with D tentatively TRBD1 or TRBD2 (5 bases each). CDR3 length: 14 amino acids. Germline assignment: CDR1 SNHLY and CDR2 FYNNEI. V lost 6 bases, J lost 0 bases, and 12 bases lay in between. CDR3 residues: CASSGDVGSYEQYF. The CDR3 DNA reads TGTGCCAGCAGCGGGGACGTAGGCTCCTACGAGCAGTACTTC.

The chain links TRBV27 to TRBJ1-2; D is unresolved. The CDR3 covers 13 residues. Trimming shortened V by 6 bases and J by 4 bases, and 12 bases separated the two germline ends. CDR1 MNHEY and CDR2 SMNVEV come from the germline V gene (reference sequence). The DNA of the CDR3 is TGTGCCAGCAGAAAGCTGGGGTCCTATGGCTACACCTTC. Translated: CASRKLGSYGYTF.

The V gene is TRBV30, the J gene TRBJ1-5; maybe TRBD1 (5 bases). V was cut by 2 bases and J by 7 bases, with 12 bases left in between. The CDR3 spans 13 residues. Per germline, CDR1 GTSNPN and CDR2 SVGIG (reference sequence). The CDR3, as DNA: TGTGCCTGGAGTACGAGGGGTGGCCAGCCCCAGCATTTT. Its translation is CAWSTRGGQPQHF.

The chain is built from TRBV2 and TRBJ2-1; tentatively, D is TRBD2 (7 bases). V lost 4 bases and J 9 bases, leaving 22 bases between the germline ends. The CDR3 spans 16 residues. CDR1 and CDR2 from the germline V gene are SNHLY and FYNNEI. CDR3 sequence: CASSVRGAEASSEQFF. In DNA form, the CDR3 reads TGTGCCAGCAGTGTACGGGGGGCAGAGGCTTCCAGTGAGCAGTTCTTC.

The chain recombines TRBV19 with TRBJ1-1, with D possibly matching TRBD1 (6 bases). Trimming shortened V by 7 bases and J by 4 bases, and 16 bases separated the two germline ends. Per germline, CDR1 LNHDA and CDR2 SQIVND (reference sequence). This CDR3 contains 14 residues. The CDR3 region has the DNA TGTGCCAGTACCACCTCTCCCAGGGGCACTGAAGCTTTCTTT. It codes for CASTTSPRGTEAFF.

The CDR3 loop is CASSVFVRDRVQPQHF. The CDR3 DNA sequence: TGTGCCAGCAGCGTATTCGTACGGGACAGGGTTCAGCCCCAGCATTTT. The chain is built from TRBV9 and TRBJ1-5; 9 nucleotides line up with TRBD1. The V gene's germline CDR1 is SGDLS and CDR2 YYNGEE. The CDR3 extends over 16 amino acids. V lost 1 base, J lost 6 bases, and 8 bases stayed unmatched.

V is TRBV5-1 and J is TRBJ1-6; D unresolved. CDR1 and CDR2 from the germline V gene are SGHRS and YFSETQ. V shed 0 bases and J shed 6 bases, with 19 bases lying between them. The CDR3 runs to 18 residues. CDR3 DNA sequence: TGCGCCAGCAGCTTGGGACCCAGTAGACAAATTTCTAATTCACCCCTCCACTTT. Translated, it gives CASSLGPSRQISNSPLHF.

The chain combines TRBV4-3 with TRBJ1-2, with D possibly being TRBD1 (5 bases). The CDR3 is 16 amino acids. Germline V CDR1 and CDR2: LGHNA, YSLEER. Trimming pared 0 bases from V and 0 bases from J, leaving 11 bases between. The CDR3 DNA sequence: TGCGCCAGCAGCCAAGAAGTTCAGGGAGCTAACTATGGCTACACCTTC. Residues: CASSQEVQGANYGYTF.

This sequence joins TRBV5-1 and TRBJ1-5; TRBD1 matches 7 bases. The V segment lost 0 bases and the J segment 6 bases; nucleotides outside the gene matches: 6. CDR1 and CDR2 (germline): SGHRS, YFSETQ. This CDR3 is built from 15 residues. The CDR3 sequence: CASSLDDRARQPQHF. The CDR3 region has the DNA TGCGCCAGCAGCTTGGACGACAGGGCCCGTCAGCCCCAGCATTTT.